This T cell receptor beta chain was profiled in a study of cytomegalovirus exposure and HLA in healthy donors. PCR amplification relied on 60 Vbeta primers (plus 13 Jbeta primers). Some clones are missing from TCRdb's copy, which holds only in-frame ones; the method was immunoSEQ multiplex PCR. Of around 110,000 clones in the sample, over 60% were seen once. The germline V gene encodes CDR1 ENHRY and CDR2 SYGVKD. V lost 0 bases to trimming and J lost 12 bases, with 12 bases between them. This CDR3 region has 12 residues. This sequence was found in a man aged 25 to 40 in good health and CMV-seropositive. Sequencing input: PBMCs. The chain recombines TRBV10-3 with TRBJ2-7, with TRBD2 as a possible D gene (5 bases). CDR3 in amino acids: CAISESTGILYF. The CDR3 DNA reads as TGTGCCATCAGTGAGTCGACGGGGATTTTGTACTTC.